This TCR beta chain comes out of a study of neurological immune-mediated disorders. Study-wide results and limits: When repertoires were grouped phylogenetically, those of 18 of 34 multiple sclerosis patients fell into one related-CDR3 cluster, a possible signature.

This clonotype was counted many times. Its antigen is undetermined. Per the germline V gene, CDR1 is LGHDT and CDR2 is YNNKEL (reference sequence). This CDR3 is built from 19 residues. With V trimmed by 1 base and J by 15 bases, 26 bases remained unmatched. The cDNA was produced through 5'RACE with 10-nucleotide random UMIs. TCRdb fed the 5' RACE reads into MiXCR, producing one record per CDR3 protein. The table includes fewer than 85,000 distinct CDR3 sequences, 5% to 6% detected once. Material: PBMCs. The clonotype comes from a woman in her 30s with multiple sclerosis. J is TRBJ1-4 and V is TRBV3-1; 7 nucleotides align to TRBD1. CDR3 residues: CASSQGRQPMGTAPAGVFF. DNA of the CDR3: TGTGCCAGCAGCCAAGGTCGGCAGCCAATGGGGACAGCCCCGGCTGGGGTGTTTTTT.